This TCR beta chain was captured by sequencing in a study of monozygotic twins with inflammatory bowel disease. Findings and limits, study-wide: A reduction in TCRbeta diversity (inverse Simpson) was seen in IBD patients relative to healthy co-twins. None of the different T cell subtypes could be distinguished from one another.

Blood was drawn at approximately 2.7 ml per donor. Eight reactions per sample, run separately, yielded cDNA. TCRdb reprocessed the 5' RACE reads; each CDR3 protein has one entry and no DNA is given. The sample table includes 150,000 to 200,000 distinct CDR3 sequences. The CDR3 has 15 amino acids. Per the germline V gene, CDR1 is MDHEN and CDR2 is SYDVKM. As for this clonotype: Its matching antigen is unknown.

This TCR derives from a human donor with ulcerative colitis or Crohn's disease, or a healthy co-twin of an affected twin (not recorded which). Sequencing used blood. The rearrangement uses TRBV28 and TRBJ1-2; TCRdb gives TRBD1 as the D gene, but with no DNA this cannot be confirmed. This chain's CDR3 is CASRVGHRTNYGYTF.